This TCR beta chain appears in the sequencing data of a study of cytomegalovirus exposure and HLA in healthy donors. Overall study findings and caveats: In a later analysis, productive TCRs from donors in an Asian-associated ancestry cluster reportedly carried fewer N-insertions than the cohort mean. V- and J-gene trimming of TCR beta was linked (in a later analysis) to a missense DCLRE1C variant.

PCR amplification relied on 60 Vbeta primers (plus 13 Jbeta primers). Assay used: immunoSEQ multiplex PCR; TCRdb lists only in-frame clones, some missing. The sample yields approximately 100,000 clones, about two thirds seen once. In regard to this clone: The target antigen is unknown.

CDR1 and CDR2 from the germline V gene are MGHRA and YSYEKL. This CDR3 is 17 amino acids long. Unmatched junction bases numbered 9, after V lost 1 base and J lost 2 bases. The chain combines TRBV4-1 with TRBJ2-3, with 7 bases identical to TRBD1. The receptor was isolated from a man aged 45-65 years in good health and CMV-seronegative. The sequenced sample consisted of PBMCs. CDR3 nucleotide sequence: TGCGCCAGCAGCCAAGGGTCCTCAAGGGGGCCCACAGATACGCAGTATTTT. This gives the protein CASSQGSSRGPTDTQYF.